Sequencing of this T cell receptor (beta chain) was carried out in a study of T cell changes during pregnancy in multiple sclerosis. Assay used: immunoSEQ multiplex PCR; TCRdb lists only in-frame clones, some missing. Of 39,000 or so clones listed, about 93% are singletons. This receptor was identified in a female donor in good health, enrolled as a control in a pregnancy study. The sample in question was CD4+ T cells from peripheral blood mononuclear cells, obtained after pregnancy.

CDR3 DNA sequence: TGTGCCAGCAGCCAAATCTACAGGGGGGCCGTGGGGAAGAACACTGAAGCTTTCTTT. It encodes CASSQIYRGAVGKNTEAFF. V is TRBV5-4 and J is TRBJ1-1, with 8 bases matching TRBD1. The junction had 18 bases not matched to a gene; V was cut back by 4 bases and J by 1 base. The germline CDR1 and CDR2 sequences are SGHNT and YYREEE (reference sequence). The CDR3 is made up of 19 amino acids.